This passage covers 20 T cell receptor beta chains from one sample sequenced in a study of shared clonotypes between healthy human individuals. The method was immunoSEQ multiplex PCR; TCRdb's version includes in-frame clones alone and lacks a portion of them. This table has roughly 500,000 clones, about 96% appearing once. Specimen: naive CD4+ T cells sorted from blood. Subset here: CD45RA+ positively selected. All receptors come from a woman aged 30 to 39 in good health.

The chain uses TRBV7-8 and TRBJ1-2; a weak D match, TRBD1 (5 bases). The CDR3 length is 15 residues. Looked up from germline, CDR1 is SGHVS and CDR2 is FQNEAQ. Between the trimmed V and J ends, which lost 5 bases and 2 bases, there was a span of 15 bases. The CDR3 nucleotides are TGTGCCAGCAGCCCGGGGACTCTAGCCAACTATGGCTACACCTTC. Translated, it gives CASSPGTLANYGYTF.

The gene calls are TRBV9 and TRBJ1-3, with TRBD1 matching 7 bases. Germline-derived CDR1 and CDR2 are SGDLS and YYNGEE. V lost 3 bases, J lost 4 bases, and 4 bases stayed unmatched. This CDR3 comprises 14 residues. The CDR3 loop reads CASSAQGWGNTIYF. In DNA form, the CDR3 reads TGTGCCAGCAGCGCACAGGGGTGGGGAAACACCATATATTTT.

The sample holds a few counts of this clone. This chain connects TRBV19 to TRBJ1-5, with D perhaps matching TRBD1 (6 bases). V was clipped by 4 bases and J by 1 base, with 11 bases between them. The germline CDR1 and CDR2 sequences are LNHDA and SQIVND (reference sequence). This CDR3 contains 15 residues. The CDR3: CASSRLGASNQPQHF. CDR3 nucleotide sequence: TGTGCCAGTAGTAGGCTGGGGGCGAGCAATCAGCCCCAGCATTTT.

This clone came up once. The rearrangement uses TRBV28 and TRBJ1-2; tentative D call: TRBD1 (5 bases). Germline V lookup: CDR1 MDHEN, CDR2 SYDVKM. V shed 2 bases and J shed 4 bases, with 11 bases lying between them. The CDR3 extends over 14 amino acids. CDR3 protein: CASSLQGLAYGYTF. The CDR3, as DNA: TGTGCCAGCAGTTTACAGGGCCTAGCCTATGGCTACACCTTC.

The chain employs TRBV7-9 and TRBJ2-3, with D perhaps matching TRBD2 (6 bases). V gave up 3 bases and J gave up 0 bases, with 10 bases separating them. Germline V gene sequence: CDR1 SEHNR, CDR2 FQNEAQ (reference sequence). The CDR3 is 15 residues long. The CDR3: CASSFEAGSTDTQYF. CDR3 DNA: TGTGCCAGCAGCTTCGAGGCGGGAAGCACAGATACGCAGTATTTT.

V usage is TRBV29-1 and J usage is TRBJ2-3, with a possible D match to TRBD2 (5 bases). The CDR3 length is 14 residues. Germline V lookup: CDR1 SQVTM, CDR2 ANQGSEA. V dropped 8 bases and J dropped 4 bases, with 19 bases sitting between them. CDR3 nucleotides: TGCAGCTCCATTCTGGGGAGTTTGGCAGATACGCAGTATTTT. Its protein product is CSSILGSLADTQYF.

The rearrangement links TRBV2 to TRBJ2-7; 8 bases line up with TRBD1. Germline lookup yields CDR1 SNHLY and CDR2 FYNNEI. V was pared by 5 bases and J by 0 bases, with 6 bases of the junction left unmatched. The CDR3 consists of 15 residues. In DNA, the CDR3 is TGTGCCAGCAGTCTCCAGGGGGCCCCCTCCTACGAGCAGTACTTC. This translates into CASSLQGAPSYEQYF.

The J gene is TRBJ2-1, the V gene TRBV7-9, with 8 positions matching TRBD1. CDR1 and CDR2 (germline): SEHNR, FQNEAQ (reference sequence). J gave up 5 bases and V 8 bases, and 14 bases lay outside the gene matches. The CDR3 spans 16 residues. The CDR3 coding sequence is TGTGCCAGCGGAACCAACCTAGGACAGGGCAACAATGAGCAGTTCTTC. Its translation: CASGTNLGQGNNEQFF.

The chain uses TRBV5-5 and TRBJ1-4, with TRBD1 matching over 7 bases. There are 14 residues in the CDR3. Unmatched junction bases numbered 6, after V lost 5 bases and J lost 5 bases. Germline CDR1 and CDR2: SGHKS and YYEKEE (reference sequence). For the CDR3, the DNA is TGTGCCAGCAGGCTCGGGACAGAAAATGAAAAACTGTTTTTT. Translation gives CASRLGTENEKLFF.

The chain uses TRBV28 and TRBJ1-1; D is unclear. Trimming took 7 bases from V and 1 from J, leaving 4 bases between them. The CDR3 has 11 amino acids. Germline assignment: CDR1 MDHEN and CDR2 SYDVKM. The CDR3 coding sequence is TGTGCCAGCACCACGAACACTGAAGCTTTCTTT. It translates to CASTTNTEAFF.

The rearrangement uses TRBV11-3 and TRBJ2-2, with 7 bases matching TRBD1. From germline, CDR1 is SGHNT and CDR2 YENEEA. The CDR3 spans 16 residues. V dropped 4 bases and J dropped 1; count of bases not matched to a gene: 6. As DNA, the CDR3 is TGTGCCAGCAGCTCCACTCCAGGGGGGAACACCGGGGAGCTGTTTTTT. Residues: CASSSTPGGNTGELFF.

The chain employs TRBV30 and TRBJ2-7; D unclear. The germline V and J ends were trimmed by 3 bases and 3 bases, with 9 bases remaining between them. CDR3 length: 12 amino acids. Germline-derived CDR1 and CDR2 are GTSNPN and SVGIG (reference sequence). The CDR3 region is CAWRGQDYEQYF. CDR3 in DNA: TGTGCCTGGAGAGGTCAGGACTACGAGCAGTACTTC.

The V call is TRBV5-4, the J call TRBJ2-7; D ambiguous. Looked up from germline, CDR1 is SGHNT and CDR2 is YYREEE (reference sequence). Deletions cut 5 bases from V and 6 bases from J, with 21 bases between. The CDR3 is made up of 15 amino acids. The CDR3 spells CASSKRPSVTSEQYF. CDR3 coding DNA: TGTGCCAGCAGTAAGAGACCCAGCGTGACCTCCGAGCAGTACTTC.

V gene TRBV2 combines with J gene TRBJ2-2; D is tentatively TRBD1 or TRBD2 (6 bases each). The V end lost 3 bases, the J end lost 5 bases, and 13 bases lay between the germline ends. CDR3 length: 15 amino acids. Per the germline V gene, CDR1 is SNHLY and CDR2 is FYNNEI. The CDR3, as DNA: TGTGCCAGCAGTGACAGGGGACTTGGGACCGGGGAGCTGTTTTTT. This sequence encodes CASSDRGLGTGELFF.

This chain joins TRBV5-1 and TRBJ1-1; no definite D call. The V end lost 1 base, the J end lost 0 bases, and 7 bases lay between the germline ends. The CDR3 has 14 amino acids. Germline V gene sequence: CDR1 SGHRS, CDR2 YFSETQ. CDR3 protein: CASSLWQMNTEAFF. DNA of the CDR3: TGCGCCAGCAGCTTGTGGCAGATGAACACTGAAGCTTTCTTT.

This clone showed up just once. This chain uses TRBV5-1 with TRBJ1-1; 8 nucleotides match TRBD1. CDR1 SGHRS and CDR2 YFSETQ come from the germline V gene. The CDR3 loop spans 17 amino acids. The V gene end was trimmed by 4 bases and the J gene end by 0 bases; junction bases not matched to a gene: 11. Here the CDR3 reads CASSLKQGGPVNTEAFF. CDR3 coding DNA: TGCGCCAGCAGCCTGAAACAGGGGGGCCCCGTGAACACTGAAGCTTTCTTT. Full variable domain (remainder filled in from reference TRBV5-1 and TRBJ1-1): KAGVTQTPRYLIKTRGQQVTLSCSPISGHRSVSWYQQTPGQGLQFLFEYFSETQRNKGNFPGRFSGRQFSNSRSEMNVSTLELGDSALYLCASSLKQGGPVNTEAFFGQGTRLTVV.

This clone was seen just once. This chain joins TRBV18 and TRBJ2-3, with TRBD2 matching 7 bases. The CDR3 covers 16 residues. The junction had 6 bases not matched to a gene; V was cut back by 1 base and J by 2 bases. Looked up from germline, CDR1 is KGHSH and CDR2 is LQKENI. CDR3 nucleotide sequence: TGTGCCAGCTCACCACTACCCACTAGCGACACAGATACGCAGTATTTT. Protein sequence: CASSPLPTSDTDTQYF.

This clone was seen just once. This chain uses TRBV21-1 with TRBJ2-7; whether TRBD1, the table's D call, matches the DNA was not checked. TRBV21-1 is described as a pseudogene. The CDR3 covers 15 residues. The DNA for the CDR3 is TGTGCCAGCAGCAAGGACAGGGGACGCTCCTACGAGCAGTACTTC. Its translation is CASSKDRGRSYEQYF.

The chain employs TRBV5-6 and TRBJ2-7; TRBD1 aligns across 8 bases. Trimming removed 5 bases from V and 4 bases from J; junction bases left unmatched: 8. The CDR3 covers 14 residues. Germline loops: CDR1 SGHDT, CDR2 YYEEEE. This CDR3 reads CASRYRGNSYEQYF. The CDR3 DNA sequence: TGTGCCAGCAGGTACAGGGGGAATTCTTACGAGCAGTACTTC.

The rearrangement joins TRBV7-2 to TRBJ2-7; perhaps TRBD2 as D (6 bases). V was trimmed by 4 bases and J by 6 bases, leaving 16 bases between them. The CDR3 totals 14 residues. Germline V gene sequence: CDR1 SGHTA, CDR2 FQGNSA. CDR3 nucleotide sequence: TGTGCCAGCAGCTGGGAGGTCGTGATTGGCGAGCAGTACTTC. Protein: CASSWEVVIGEQYF.